This note documents a single T cell receptor beta chain sequence. Antigen unknown. Naive CD8 cells lacked CD45RO and underwent positive selection for CCR7, leaving out terminally differentiated effector memory CD45RA+ cells. This entry belongs to a study of shared clonotypes between healthy human individuals. On the study more broadly: In total, the donors were two women and a few men aged 18 to 49.

Germline-derived CDR1 and CDR2 are SGDLS and YYNGEE. Trimming shortened V by 0 bases and J by 3 bases, and 11 bases separated the two germline ends. The CDR3 is made up of 15 amino acids. Findings and caveats of the study: Several donors held about 5% of naive CD4 clonotypes in common. Although depth was large, rarefaction showed that sequencing of the sorted subsets was incomplete.

Libraries were prepared by immunoSEQ multiplex PCR; TCRdb keeps only in-frame clonotypes and omits some of them. The sample has 1.5 million to 2.5 million clones, approximately 95% seen once. The clonotype was recovered from a man between 18 and 35 years old in good health. The specimen sequenced was naive CD8+ T cells sorted from blood. V usage is TRBV9 and J usage is TRBJ2-3; TRBD2 is a possible D gene (6 bases). The CDR3 nucleotides are TGTGCCAGCAGCGTAGAACTAGCAGAGACAGATACGCAGTATTTT. Its protein product is CASSVELAETDTQYF.